The 23 T cell receptor beta chains below were found in one sample sequenced in a study of control samples from healthy donors and cancer patients. Generated by immunoSEQ multiplex PCR, the TCRdb table keeps only in-frame clones and is missing some. The sample includes 100,000 to 150,000 clones, under 95% seen only once; the top ten take roughly 7.8%. Sequenced material: blood. Receptors were obtained from a man between 18 and 35 years old in good health.

The CDR3 reads CASSVAGGNSYEQYF. Here the CDR3 DNA reads TGTGCCAGCAGTGTAGCGGGGGGGAACTCCTACGAGCAGTACTTC. The rearrangement uses TRBV27 and TRBJ2-7, with TRBD2 identical over 11 bases. The CDR3 extends over 15 amino acids. The V gene's germline CDR1 is MNHEY and CDR2 SMNVEV (reference sequence). V lost 5 bases, J lost 0 bases, and 3 bases stayed unmatched.

The chain combines TRBV6-5 with TRBJ1-1, with D possibly matching TRBD1 (5 bases). The germline V gene encodes CDR1 MNHEY and CDR2 SVGAGI. The CDR3 consists of 15 residues. The V end lost 6 bases, the J end lost 1 base, and 15 bases lay between the germline ends. The CDR3 protein is CASSLKGTANTEAFF. The CDR3 DNA reads TGTGCCAGCAGCTTAAAAGGGACGGCGAACACTGAAGCTTTCTTT.

The chain couples TRBV11-3 to TRBJ1-3; D is perhaps TRBD1 (5 bases). CDR3 length: 14 amino acids. Germline V gene data show CDR1 as SGHNT and CDR2 as YENEEA. V was pared by 2 bases and J by 2 bases, with 7 bases between. CDR3 region: CASSLSGPGNTIYF. The CDR3 DNA sequence: TGTGCCAGCAGCTTATCGGGACCTGGAAACACCATATATTTT.

The rearrangement joins TRBV3-1 (or the pseudogene TRBV3-2) to TRBJ2-5, with 10 bases matching TRBD1. CDR1 and CDR2 (germline): LGHDT, YNNKEL (reference sequence). The junction had 7 bases not matched to a gene; V was cut back by 6 bases and J by 3 bases. The length of the CDR3 is 15 residues. CDR3 nucleotide sequence: TGTGCCAGCAGGGAGACAGGGGGCAGGAAAGAGACCCAGTACTTC. It specifies CASRETGGRKETQYF.

The chain has TRBV4-2 and TRBJ2-3; 8 nucleotides line up with TRBD1. Looked up from germline, CDR1 is LGHNA and CDR2 is YNFKEQ. The CDR3 totals 16 residues. With 4 bases clipped from V and 0 bases from J, the junction kept 6 bases outside the gene matches. The CDR3 DNA sequence: TGTGCCAGCAGCCCTGAGTGGACAGGGAGCACAGATACGCAGTATTTT. Its translation: CASSPEWTGSTDTQYF.

V and J are TRBV6-5 and TRBJ2-5; D may match TRBD1 or TRBD2 (6 bases each). Trimming stripped 4 bases from V and 2 bases from J, with 14 bases between. The germline gives CDR1 MNHEY, CDR2 SVGAGI. CDR3 length: 15 amino acids. The CDR3 sequence is CASSFIGGIQETQYF. DNA for the CDR3: TGTGCCAGCAGTTTTATAGGGGGGATACAAGAGACCCAGTACTTC.

The chain joins TRBV11-3 to TRBJ2-1; TRBD2 is a possible D gene (5 bases). The CDR3 runs 13 residues. V lost 1 base and J lost 10, with 11 bases in between. Germline loops: CDR1 SGHNT, CDR2 YENEEA. CDR3 in DNA: TGTGCCAGCAGCTTAGCGAGCGGAGGAGAGCAGTTCTTC. Its translation is CASSLASGGEQFF.

The chain uses TRBV20-1 and TRBJ1-4, with D hard to call. Germline V CDR1 and CDR2: DFQATT, SNEGSKA (reference sequence). This CDR3 region has 11 residues. V lost 1 base to trimming and J lost 8 bases, with 5 bases between them. CDR3 nucleotide sequence: TGCAGTGCTAGAGGGAACGAAAAACTGTTTTTT. Amino acids: CSARGNEKLFF.

V usage is TRBV4-1 and J usage is TRBJ2-5; D not certain. CDR1 MGHRA and CDR2 YSYEKL come from the germline V gene. Trimming stripped 4 bases from V and 0 bases from J, with 12 bases between. The CDR3 runs to 15 residues. CDR3 sequence (DNA): TGCGCCAGCAGCCCTAGTGCGACCTACCAAGAGACCCAGTACTTC. It translates to CASSPSATYQETQYF.

The V gene is TRBV5-4, the J gene TRBJ1-3; 8 nucleotides align to TRBD1. Per germline, CDR1 SGHNT and CDR2 YYREEE (reference sequence). The trim removed 4 bases at V and 0 bases at J, leaving 9 bases unmatched. The CDR3 has 17 amino acids. The CDR3, as DNA: TGTGCCAGCAGCCCACTGACAGGGGCCAACTCTGGAAACACCATATATTTT. Its translation is CASSPLTGANSGNTIYF. The complete variable domain, with remaining parts taken from reference TRBV5-4 and TRBJ1-3, reads ETGVTQSPTHLIKTRGQQVTLRCSSQSGHNTVSWYQQALGQGPQFIFQYYREEENGRGNFPPRFSGLQFPNYSSELNVNALELDDSALYLCASSPLTGANSGNTIYFGEGSWLTVV.

DNA for the CDR3: TGTGCCAGCAGCTTGACGACAGGGACGGTAGAGACCCAGTACTTC. It is translated as CASSLTTGTVETQYF. This chain links TRBV9 with TRBJ2-5; TRBD1 matches 7 bases. The CDR3 consists of 15 residues. The V segment lost 4 bases and the J segment 4 bases; nucleotides outside the gene matches: 10. In germline, CDR1 is SGDLS, CDR2 YYNGEE.

This sequence joins TRBV12-3 or TRBV12-4 and TRBJ1-1; a possible D gene is TRBD1 (6 bases). V lost 6 bases and J 8 bases, leaving 13 bases between the germline ends. The CDR3 loop spans 12 amino acids. The CDR3 nucleotides read TGTGCCAGCAGCCTCCGACAGGTCGAAGCTTTCTTT. It translates to CASSLRQVEAFF.

The chain is built from TRBV5-1 and TRBJ2-1, with 10 bases that match TRBD2. Trimming cost V 1 base and J 8 bases; bases outside gene matches: 12. This CDR3 is built from 17 residues. CDR1 and CDR2 from the germline V gene are SGHRS and YFSETQ. CDR3: CASSLRSSGGISYEQFF. CDR3 DNA sequence: TGCGCCAGCAGCTTGAGGTCTAGCGGGGGCATCTCGTATGAGCAGTTCTTC. Using reference TRBV5-1 and TRBJ2-1 for the parts outside the CDR3, the full variable domain is KAGVTQTPRYLIKTRGQQVTLSCSPISGHRSVSWYQQTPGQGLQFLFEYFSETQRNKGNFPGRFSGRQFSNSRSEMNVSTLELGDSALYLCASSLRSSGGISYEQFFGPGTRLTVL.

The CDR3 loop reads CASSLTRRPLREQFF. The CDR3 DNA is TGCGCCAGCAGCTTGACGAGAAGACCCCTGCGGGAGCAGTTCTTC. This rearrangement joins TRBV5-1 to TRBJ2-1, with D unclear. Germline CDR1 SGHRS, CDR2 YFSETQ. The CDR3 is 15 amino acids. V lost 1 base to trimming and J lost 10 bases, with 18 bases between them.

CDR3 amino acids: CASCLAGGRNEQFF. The CDR3 bases are TGTGCCAGTTGTTTAGCGGGGGGGAGGAATGAGCAGTTCTTC. J is TRBJ2-1 and V is TRBV19; 11 bases line up with TRBD2. V lost 8 bases to trimming and J lost 7 bases; unmatched junction nucleotides: 7. CDR3 length: 14 residues. Germline assignment: CDR1 LNHDA and CDR2 SQIVND (reference sequence).

The V gene is TRBV30, the J gene TRBJ2-3; 11 nucleotides agree with TRBD2. The CDR3 has 14 residues. The junction had 1 base not matched to a gene; V was cut back by 1 base and J by 4 bases. Germline assignment: CDR1 GTSNPN and CDR2 SVGIG (reference sequence). The CDR3 protein is CAWSGLAGPDTQYF. CDR3 nucleotide sequence: TGTGCCTGGAGTGGACTAGCGGGGCCAGATACGCAGTATTTT.

The rearrangement uses TRBV11-1 and TRBJ2-1; TRBD1 agrees at 10 bases. CDR1 SGHAT and CDR2 FQDESV come from the germline V gene (reference sequence). This CDR3 is 14 amino acids long. The J segment lost 6 bases and the V segment lost 5 bases, leaving 4 bases of the junction unmatched. CDR3 loop: CASSRDRGRNEQFF. Written as DNA, the CDR3 is TGTGCCAGCAGCCGAGACAGGGGGCGCAATGAGCAGTTCTTC.

V usage is TRBV2 and J usage is TRBJ2-1, with 7 bases that match TRBD1. The CDR3 loop spans 13 amino acids. J was trimmed by 9 bases and V by 6 bases; bases with no gene match: 8. Germline V gives CDR1 SNHLY, CDR2 FYNNEI. CDR3 nucleotide sequence: TGTGCCAGCAGAGGACAGGCTCTTGGTGAGCAGTTCTTC. Amino acid sequence: CASRGQALGEQFF.

This clone turned up a few times. This chain connects TRBV27 to TRBJ1-2; 7 bases agree with TRBD1. The germline V gene encodes CDR1 MNHEY and CDR2 SMNVEV (reference sequence). This CDR3 has 15 amino acids. With 6 bases clipped from V and 4 bases from J, the junction kept 11 bases outside the gene matches. In DNA, the CDR3 is TGTGCCAGCAGGGGCCTACGGGCAGGGGGCTATGGCTACACCTTC. This codes for CASRGLRAGGYGYTF.

The chain joins TRBV30 to TRBJ2-2, with no clear D. Germline V lookup: CDR1 GTSNPN, CDR2 SVGIG (reference sequence). Trimming shortened V by 3 bases and J by 4 bases, and 3 bases separated the two germline ends. The CDR3 covers 11 residues. The CDR3 sequence: CAWSLTGELFF. The DNA of the CDR3 is TGTGCCTGGAGCCTCACCGGGGAGCTGTTTTTT.

This clone was seen only once. The V gene is TRBV19, the J gene TRBJ1-4, with D possibly being TRBD1 (5 bases). Per germline, CDR1 LNHDA and CDR2 SQIVND (reference sequence). The germline V and J ends were trimmed by 7 bases and 5 bases, with 20 bases remaining between them. CDR3 length: 16 amino acids. In DNA form, the CDR3 reads TGTGCCAGTATCCGGGACTCCCTTCGTTCGAATGAAAAACTGTTTTTT. This gives the protein CASIRDSLRSNEKLFF. The variable domain in full, with the rest retrieved from reference TRBV19 and TRBJ1-4, is DGGITQSPKYLFRKEGQNVTLSCEQNLNHDAMYWYRQDPGQGLRLIYYSQIVNDFQKGDIAEGYSVSREKKESFPLTVTSAQKNPTAFYLCASIRDSLRSNEKLFFGSGTQLSVL.

The chain has TRBV3-1 (or the pseudogene TRBV3-2) and TRBJ1-2; D uncertain. V lost 3 bases and J lost 6, with 17 bases in between. The CDR3 is made up of 15 amino acids. Germline V gene data show CDR1 as LGHDT and CDR2 as YNNKEL (reference sequence). This chain's CDR3 is CASSHRDWASDGYTF. The CDR3 bases are TGTGCCAGCAGCCACCGTGACTGGGCGTCGGATGGCTACACCTTC.

The CDR3 DNA reads as TGCAGTACAACATCGAACACTGAAGCTTTCTTT. Its protein product is CSTTSNTEAFF. The chain employs TRBV20-1 and TRBJ1-1; D not certain. The CDR3 spans 11 residues. The V gene's germline CDR1 is DFQATT and CDR2 SNEGSKA (reference sequence). V shed 8 bases and J shed 1 base, with 8 bases lying between them.